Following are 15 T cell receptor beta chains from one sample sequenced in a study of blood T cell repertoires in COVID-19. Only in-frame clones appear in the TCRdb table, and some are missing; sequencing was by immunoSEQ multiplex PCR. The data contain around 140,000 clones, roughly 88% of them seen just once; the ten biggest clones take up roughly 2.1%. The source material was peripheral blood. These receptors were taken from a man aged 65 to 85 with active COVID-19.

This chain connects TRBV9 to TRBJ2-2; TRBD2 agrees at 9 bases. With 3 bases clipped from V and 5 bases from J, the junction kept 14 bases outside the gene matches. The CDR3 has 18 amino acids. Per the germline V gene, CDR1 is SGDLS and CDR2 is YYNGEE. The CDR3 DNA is TGTGCCAGCAGCGACAGCCTAGCGGGAATAGAAGTAACCGGGGAGCTGTTTTTT. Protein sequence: CASSDSLAGIEVTGELFF.

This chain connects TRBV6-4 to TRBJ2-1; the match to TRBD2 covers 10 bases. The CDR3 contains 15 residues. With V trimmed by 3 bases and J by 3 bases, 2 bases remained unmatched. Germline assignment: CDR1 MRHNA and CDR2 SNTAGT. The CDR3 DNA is TGTGCCAGCAGTGAATCTAGCGGGGGCTACAATGAGCAGTTCTTC. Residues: CASSESSGGYNEQFF.

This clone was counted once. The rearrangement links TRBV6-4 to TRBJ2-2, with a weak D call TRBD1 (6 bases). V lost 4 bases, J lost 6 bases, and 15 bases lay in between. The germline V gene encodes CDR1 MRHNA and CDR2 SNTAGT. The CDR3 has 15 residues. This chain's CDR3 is CASSVGGGVSGELFF. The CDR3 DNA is TGTGCCAGCAGTGTTGGGGGCGGAGTGTCCGGGGAGCTGTTTTTT.

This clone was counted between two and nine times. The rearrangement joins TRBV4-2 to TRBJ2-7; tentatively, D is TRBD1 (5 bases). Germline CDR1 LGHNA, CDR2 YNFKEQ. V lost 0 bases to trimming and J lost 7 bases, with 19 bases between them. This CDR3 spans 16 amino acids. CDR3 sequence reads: CASSQDLVRVLGEQYF. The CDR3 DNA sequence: TGTGCCAGCAGCCAAGATCTGGTCAGGGTGTTGGGTGAGCAGTACTTC.

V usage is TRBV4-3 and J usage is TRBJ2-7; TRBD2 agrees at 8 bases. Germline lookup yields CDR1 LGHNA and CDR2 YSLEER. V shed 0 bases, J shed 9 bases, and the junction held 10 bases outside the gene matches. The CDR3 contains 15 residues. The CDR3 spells CASSQDWLAGYGQYF. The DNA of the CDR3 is TGCGCCAGCAGCCAAGATTGGCTAGCGGGTTATGGGCAGTACTTC.

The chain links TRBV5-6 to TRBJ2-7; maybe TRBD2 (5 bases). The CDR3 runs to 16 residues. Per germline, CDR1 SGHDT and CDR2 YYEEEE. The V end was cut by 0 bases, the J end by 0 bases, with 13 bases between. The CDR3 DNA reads TGTGCCAGCAGCTTGGGCGGGCCGGCAACCTCCTACGAGCAGTACTTC. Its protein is CASSLGGPATSYEQYF.

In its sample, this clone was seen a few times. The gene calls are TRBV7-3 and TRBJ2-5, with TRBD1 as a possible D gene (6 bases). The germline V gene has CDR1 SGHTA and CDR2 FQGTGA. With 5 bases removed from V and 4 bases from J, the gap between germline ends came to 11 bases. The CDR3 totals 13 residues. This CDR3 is CASSVTGRETQYF. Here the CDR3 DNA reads TGTGCCAGCAGCGTCACAGGGAGAGAGACCCAGTACTTC.

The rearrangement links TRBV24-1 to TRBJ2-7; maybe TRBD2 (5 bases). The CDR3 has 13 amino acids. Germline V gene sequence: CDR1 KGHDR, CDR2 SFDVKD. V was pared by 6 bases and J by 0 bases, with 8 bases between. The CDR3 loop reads CATSPGFSYEQYF. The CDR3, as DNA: TGTGCCACCAGTCCGGGGTTCTCCTACGAGCAGTACTTC.

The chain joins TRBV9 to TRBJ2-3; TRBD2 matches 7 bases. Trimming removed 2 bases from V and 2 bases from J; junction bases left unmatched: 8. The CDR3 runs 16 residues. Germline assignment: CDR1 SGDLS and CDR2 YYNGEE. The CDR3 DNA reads TGTGCCAGCAGCGTGGCGGGAGAGGCCCCCACAGATACGCAGTATTTT. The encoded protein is CASSVAGEAPTDTQYF.

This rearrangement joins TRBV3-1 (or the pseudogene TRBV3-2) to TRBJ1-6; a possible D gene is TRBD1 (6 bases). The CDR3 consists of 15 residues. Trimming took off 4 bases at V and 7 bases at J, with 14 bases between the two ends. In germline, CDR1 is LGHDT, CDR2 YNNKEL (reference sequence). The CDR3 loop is CASSPTGTGNSPLHF. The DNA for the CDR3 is TGTGCCAGCAGCCCCACCGGAACAGGGAATTCACCCCTCCACTTT.

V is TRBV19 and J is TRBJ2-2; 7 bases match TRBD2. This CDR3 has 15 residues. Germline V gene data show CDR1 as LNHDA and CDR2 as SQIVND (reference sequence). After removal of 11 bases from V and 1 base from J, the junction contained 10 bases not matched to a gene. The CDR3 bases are TGTGCCTCCCGGGAGGCGGGCCTGAACACCGGGGAGCTGTTTTTT. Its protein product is CASREAGLNTGELFF.

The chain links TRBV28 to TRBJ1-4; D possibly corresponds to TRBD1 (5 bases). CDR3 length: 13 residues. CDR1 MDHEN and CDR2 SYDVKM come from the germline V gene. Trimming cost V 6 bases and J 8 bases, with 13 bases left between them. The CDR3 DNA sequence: TGTGCCAGCAGGGCCCCCGGGGGAGAAAAACTGTTTTTT. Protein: CASRAPGGEKLFF.

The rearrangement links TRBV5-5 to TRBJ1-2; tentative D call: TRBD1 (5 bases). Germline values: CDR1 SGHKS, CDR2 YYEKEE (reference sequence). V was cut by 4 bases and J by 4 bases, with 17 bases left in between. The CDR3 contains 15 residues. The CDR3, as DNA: TGTGCCAGCAGCCCCCTCTTCAGGGAATTCTATGGCTACACCTTC. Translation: CASSPLFREFYGYTF.

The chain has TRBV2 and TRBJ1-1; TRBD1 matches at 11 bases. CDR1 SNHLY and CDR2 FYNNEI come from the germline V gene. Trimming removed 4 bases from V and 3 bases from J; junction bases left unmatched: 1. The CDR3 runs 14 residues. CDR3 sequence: CASSADRGHTEAFF. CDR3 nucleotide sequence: TGTGCCAGCAGTGCGGACAGGGGGCACACTGAAGCTTTCTTT.

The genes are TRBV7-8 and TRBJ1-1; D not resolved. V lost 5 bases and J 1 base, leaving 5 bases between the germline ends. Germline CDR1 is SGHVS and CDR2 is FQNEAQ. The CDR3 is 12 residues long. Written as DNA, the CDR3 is TGTGCCAGCAGCCCTCGGAACACTGAAGCTTTCTTT. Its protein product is CASSPRNTEAFF. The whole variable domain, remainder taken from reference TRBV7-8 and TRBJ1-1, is GAGVSQSPRYKVAKRGQDVALRCDPISGHVSLFWYQQALGQGPEFLTYFQNEAQLDKSGLPSDRFFAERPEGSVSTLKIQRTQQEDSAVYLCASSPRNTEAFFGQGTRLTVV.